This TCR beta chain was observed in a study of T cells in Graves' hyperthyroidism and ophthalmopathy. Broader study findings: Ophthalmopathy was distinguished from stable hyperthyroidism by 13 V-J signatures. A median approximately 6.5 months before onset, the model predicted ophthalmopathy.

This clonotype appeared a few times. Its antigen is unidentified. Amplification of TCR beta CDR3 regions used RNA as the template. When the TCR CDR3 underwent first-round RT-PCR, the HTBI primer set was used. A single record per CDR3 protein comes from TCRdb applying MiXCR to the multiplex PCR reads. The sample lists a few hundred thousand distinct CDR3 sequences, 16% seen once, with 25% to 30% in the top ten. CDR1 is LGHNA, CDR2 YNFKEQ, per germline. The CDR3 is made up of 15 amino acids. Trimming took off 0 bases at V and 3 bases at J, with 9 bases between the two ends. Clinical symptoms, serum thyroxine, TRAb, thyroid ultrasound and orbital computed tomography established diagnosis. The PBMCs were sourced from fresh peripheral blood (more than 9 ml).

Sequencing was performed on blood. V and J are TRBV4-2 and TRBJ1-5; D remains ambiguous. This receptor was identified in a woman aged 30 to 39 with Graves' ophthalmopathy. CDR3 sequence reads: CASSQDGGLNQPQHF. CDR3 DNA: TGTGCCAGCAGCCAAGACGGCGGCCTCAATCAGCCCCAGCATTTT.